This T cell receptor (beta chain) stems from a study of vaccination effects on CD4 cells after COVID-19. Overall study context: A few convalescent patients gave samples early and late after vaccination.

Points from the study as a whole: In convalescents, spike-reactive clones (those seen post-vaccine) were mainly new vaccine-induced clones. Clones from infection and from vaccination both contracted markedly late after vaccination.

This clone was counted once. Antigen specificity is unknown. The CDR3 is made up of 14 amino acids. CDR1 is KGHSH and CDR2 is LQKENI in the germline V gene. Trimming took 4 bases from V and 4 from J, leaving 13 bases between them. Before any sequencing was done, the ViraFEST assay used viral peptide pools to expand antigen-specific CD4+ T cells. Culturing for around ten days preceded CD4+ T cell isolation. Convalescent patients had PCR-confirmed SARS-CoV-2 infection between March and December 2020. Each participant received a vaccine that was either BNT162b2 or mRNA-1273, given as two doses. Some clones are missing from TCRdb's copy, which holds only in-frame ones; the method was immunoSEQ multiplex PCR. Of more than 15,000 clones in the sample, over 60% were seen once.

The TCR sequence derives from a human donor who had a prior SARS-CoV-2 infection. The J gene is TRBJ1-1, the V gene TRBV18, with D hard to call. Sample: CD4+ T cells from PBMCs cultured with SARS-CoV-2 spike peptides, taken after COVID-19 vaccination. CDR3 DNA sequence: TGTGCCAGCTCACAAACGACGAGGACCACTGAAGCTTTCTTT. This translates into CASSQTTRTTEAFF.